These 7 T cell receptor beta chains share one sample of origin, sequenced in a study of blood T cell repertoires in COVID-19. Generated by immunoSEQ multiplex PCR, the TCRdb table keeps only in-frame clones and is missing some. The repertoire holds approximately 180,000 clones, with 70% to 90% as singletons. The sequenced sample was peripheral blood. Receptor source: a man between 35 and 55 years old with active or convalescent COVID-19.

The sample holds one count of this clone. The V and J genes are TRBV19 and TRBJ2-5; no reliable D call. With 4 bases removed from V and 1 base from J, the gap between germline ends came to 10 bases. In germline, CDR1 is LNHDA, CDR2 SQIVND (reference sequence). The CDR3 consists of 14 residues. CDR3 in DNA: TGTGCCAGTAGTAACCCGTCAGTCCAAGAGACCCAGTACTTC. Amino acids: CASSNPSVQETQYF.

The J gene is TRBJ2-5, the V gene TRBV28; 7 bases line up with TRBD2. From germline, CDR1 is MDHEN and CDR2 SYDVKM. With V trimmed by 3 bases and J by 1 base, 11 bases remained unmatched. This CDR3 contains 17 residues. CDR3 sequence (DNA): TGTGCCAGCAGTTTTTTCCTGACGGGGGGTATCCAAGAGACCCAGTACTTC. Amino acid sequence: CASSFFLTGGIQETQYF.

The chain carries TRBV4-3 and TRBJ2-2, with a possible D match to TRBD2 (6 bases). This CDR3 is built from 16 residues. The V gene lost 2 bases and the J gene lost 3 bases, with 13 bases spanning the gap. Germline lookup yields CDR1 LGHNA and CDR2 YSLEER. CDR3 in amino acids: CASSQTGSTYTGELFF. In DNA, the CDR3 is TGCGCCAGCAGCCAAACCGGGAGCACTTACACCGGGGAGCTGTTTTTT.

The chain employs TRBV7-2 and TRBJ1-2; 10 bases line up with TRBD1. In germline, CDR1 is SGHTA, CDR2 FQGNSA. This CDR3 has 15 residues. V lost 1 base, J lost 7 bases, and 6 bases stayed unmatched. The CDR3 protein is CASSLDGQGGSGYTF. The CDR3 nucleotides are TGTGCCAGCAGCTTAGATGGACAGGGGGGAAGTGGCTACACCTTC.

CDR3 sequence reads: CASSQDLGRAEQYF. The CDR3 region has the DNA TGCGCCAGCAGCCAAGACCTGGGGAGGGCCGAGCAGTACTTC. The chain couples TRBV4-3 to TRBJ2-7, with 7 nucleotides matching TRBD2. Trimming removed 0 bases from V and 6 bases from J; junction bases left unmatched: 5. This CDR3 has 14 amino acids. Per germline, CDR1 LGHNA and CDR2 YSLEER.

The V gene is TRBV28, the J gene TRBJ2-2; D ambiguous. CDR3 length equals 14 residues. Germline V gene sequence: CDR1 MDHEN, CDR2 SYDVKM. The germline V and J ends were trimmed by 2 bases and 1 base, with 5 bases remaining between them. The CDR3 is CASSLAENTGELFF. The CDR3 DNA follows: TGTGCCAGCAGTTTAGCAGAGAACACCGGGGAGCTGTTTTTT.

The chain couples TRBV5-6 to TRBJ2-7; D may be TRBD1 (5 bases). Germline values: CDR1 SGHDT, CDR2 YYEEEE. With 4 bases removed from V and 3 bases from J, the gap between germline ends came to 14 bases. This CDR3 is built from 14 residues. The DNA for the CDR3 is TGTGCCAGCAGCCCTGCCGACAGCAGCTACGAGCAGTACTTC. It encodes CASSPADSSYEQYF.